The present TCR beta chain was sequenced within a study of T cell repertoires in cytomegalovirus infection. Background on the study: Based on public TCR beta signatures, there were indications of CMV infection and of a matching HLA type. Points from the study as a whole: The ex vivo response showed dominance by HLA-C-restricted CMV-specific TCR beta clonotypes. Individuals carrying CMV plus the relevant HLA were identified by cumulative frequency of public TCR beta families.

V shed 5 bases, J shed 1 base, and the junction held 12 bases outside the gene matches. The CDR3 sequence is 17 residues long. In TCRdb, the reads were re-called with MiXCR into one record per CDR3 protein. The profile shows around 740,000 distinct CDR3 sequences, under 40% of them singletons. Note on this clonotype: Its target is unknown.

Sample: PBMCs. The chain recombines TRBV12-3 or TRBV12-4 with TRBJ2-3, with 7 bases matching TRBD1. This clonotype was obtained from a human donor in good health (CMV status not recorded). Some clones in this sample may be carry-over from other donors' samples. Here the CDR3 DNA reads TGTGCCAGCAGTCCTTGGGGTGACAGGGCCCGCACAGATACGCAGTATTTT. Protein: CASSPWGDRARTDTQYF.